This entry features one TCR beta chain sequence. This clone was seen a few times. Which antigen it targets is not known. No base-level quality is on record; no much larger clone is a single base apart. This sample was included in a study of cytomegalovirus exposure and HLA in healthy donors (dated by TCRdb to the late 2010s). With respect to the entire study: According to an earlier analysis of a few hundred of the donors, about 190 million T cells yielded 100 million or so unique TCR beta sequences and 276 Gb of sequence data. Around 320 gigabases of sequencing data and approximately 80 million unique TCR sequences were included in an early release covering under 650 HLA-typed donors. The genetic ancestry cluster associated with self-reported Caucasian donors included about 84% of the roughly 400 genotyped donors. The study aimed to test whether signatures of past pathogen exposure could be identified by cataloging public T cell receptors. The study used immunosequencing to profile the T cell repertoires of some 600 subjects and linked those repertoires to cytomegalovirus serostatus. In addition to the first cohort of several hundred subjects, a separate validation cohort of 120 different subjects was used. The study combined high-throughput TCR immunosequencing, statistical association of individual TCRs with disease status, and machine learning to predict cytomegalovirus infection status. A later analysis re-examined previously published TCR beta repertoires from just over 650 donors and added high-resolution HLA genotyping to investigate patterns of TCR occurrence. The later analysis used no new phenotypic data to find candidate immune exposures, relying instead on TCR beta sequences and their occurrence across donors. An earlier analysis of approximately 500 of the donors applied high-throughput TCR beta sequencing to assess whether each TCR beta V gene segment acted as functional or pseudogenic. Alongside the repertoire data, information on donor age, sex, ethnicity and CMV serostatus was compiled. Genome-wide SNP genotypes for about 60% of the roughly 670 donors were used in a later genetic analysis, which treated that subset as a discovery cohort. Every repertoire in the discovery cohort had been generated on one and the same sequencing platform. HLA typing included class I and class II loci at four-digit resolution. Typing coverage varied by locus: about 629-630 donors for A, B, C, DRB1 and DQB1; roughly 520 for DQA1; approximately 610 for DPA1; more than 450 for DPB1. A handful of DR-DQ haplotypes were handled as single units for association and clustering because linkage in the cohort was strong. Across some 400 genotyped donors of the cohort, an average of about 240,000 unique TCR beta nucleotide sequences per donor were sequenced, and about a sixth of those sequences were non-productive.

The germline V gene specifies MGHRA as CDR1 and YSYEKL as CDR2. The CDR3 sequence holds 15 residues, the cysteine and phenylalanine included. Kept here is only the CDR3 DNA, which spans 45 bases and is read in frame from base 1. Between the V and J ends, shortened by 5 bases and 1 base respectively, the junction contains 14 bases. The investigation overall reported the following: A few of the identified cytomegalovirus-associated TCR beta chains were confirmed in vitro to be specific for cytomegalovirus antigens. This cohort had only TCR beta chains sequenced, and the lack of alpha or paired-chain data limited which features could be detected. A later analysis associated about 17,000 TCR beta sequences with specific HLA alleles at a false discovery rate of 0.05. A further reported finding was that TCR beta sequences accurately predicted the HLA-A and HLA-B alleles for most subjects in the first cohort. While some public TCRs were present in many individuals, most TCR sequences turned up only very rarely across donors. In a later analysis, the rate of TCR association differed among HLA loci, with DRB1 alleles having the most associated TCRs and HLA-C alleles having the fewest. In a later genetic analysis, a missense DCLRE1C variant was associated with V-gene and J-gene trimming of TCR beta chains, and the association was replicated in an independent cohort. A group of highly shared sequence variants was considered likely to be a technical artifact of the sequencing pipeline. Compared with equally common non-associated chains, HLA-associated TCR beta chains in a later analysis were more clonally expanded and had lower generation probabilities. Several of the top co-occurrence clusters appeared to be linked to parvovirus B19, influenza, CMV and Epstein-Barr virus, according to a later analysis. According to a later analysis, most CMV-associated TCR beta chains appeared to be HLA-restricted, and the HLA associations seemed to be driven largely by CMV exposure. For the cohort, immune exposure information was limited to CMV serostatus. Correlated functional status among segregating V segments might be attributable to linkage disequilibrium, but an unknown experimental factor could not be ruled out. Because the 87-base-pair reads could not distinguish some IMGT-functional V segments, including TRBV6-2 and TRBV6-3, those segments were excluded. When HLA alleles, especially DR and DQ, strongly co-occurred, attributing TCR associations to individual alleles was difficult. Because counts were too low, under 20 rarely observed V segments, including chromosome 9 orphons, were left out of the earlier analysis of some 600 of the donors. A total of fewer than 200 TCR beta chains were listed by the study as associated with cytomegalovirus. It was suggested by the authors that the approach could potentially be generalized to other disease states and immunological phenotypes. In an earlier analysis of 587 of the donors, most TCR beta V segments appeared in productive rearrangements about 87% or about 30% of the time, broadly matching IMGT annotations. The classifier was reported to diagnose cytomegalovirus status with high specificity and sensitivity in both the original and validation cohorts. Sequencing depth was assumed to be roughly uniform across donors in the presence/absence analyses, though that assumption may not hold. Because some donors lacked HLA typing at each locus, the association tests relied only on the typed subset. A later genetic analysis reported fewer N-insertions in productive TCRs among donors in an Asian-associated ancestry cluster than the roughly 670-donor mean.

Library generation was performed with the immunoSEQ multiplex PCR assay. For the multiplex PCR, a mixture combining 60 forward primers for TCR Vbeta segments and 13 reverse primers for TCR Jbeta segments was used. Amplification of the CDR3 region of rearranged TCR beta genes was performed with a multiplex PCR assay on genomic DNA. On the Illumina HiSeq System, the amplified TCR beta libraries were sequenced as 87-base-pair reads. On the authors' methods: Across the roughly 700 repertoires, a later analysis counted 80 million or so unique TCR beta chains, around 10 million of which were shared by at least two donors. Raw reads were error-corrected and collapsed into unique sequences by a nearest-neighbor algorithm in which closely related sequences were merged to remove PCR and sequencing errors. To assign V, D and J gene segments, CDR3 sequences were aligned to IMGT reference sequences. For a sequence to be retained, at least a six-nucleotide match to both a V gene segment and a J gene segment was required. A rearrangement was called productive if the CDR3 had no stop codons and remained in frame with V and J, and every other rearrangement was called non-productive. Following IMGT convention, CDR3 was defined as the stretch from the second conserved V-encoded cysteine to the conserved J-encoded phenylalanine. The earlier analysis of 450 to 750 of the donors excluded any sequence lacking an unambiguous match to a single V gene segment. An earlier analysis of a few hundred of the donors classified V segments as functional when productive rearrangements were above 56.7% and as segregating when the standard deviation between donors was above 5%. A statistical classification framework was built to diagnose cytomegalovirus status from the catalog of TCR beta chain sequences. In a later analysis, TCR nucleotide sequences were compared against IMGT/GENE-DB human TR gene sequences so that V and J genes could be assigned. Using the TCRdist pipeline, a later analysis assigned CDR3 sequences along with most-parsimonious VDJ recombination scenarios. In a later analysis, each TCR beta chain was defined by its CDR3 amino acid sequence together with its V-gene family, and reads without a unique V-gene family were excluded. A later analysis removed 592 highly shared, low-generation-probability nucleotide sequences to deal with suspected cross-contamination and a sequencing artifact. In a later analysis, a clonal expansion index was calculated for each public chain from normalized within-repertoire ranks of inferred template counts. A later analysis computed generation probabilities with a VDJ recombination model fitted to out-of-frame rearrangements, and checked the results against IGoR. In a later analysis, TCR-TCR, TCR-HLA and TCR-CMV co-occurrence was scored with hypergeometric tests, and a repertoire-size bias correction was applied to TCR pairs. In a later analysis, false discovery rates were estimated by permuting HLA or CMV assignments 20 times. In a later analysis, co-occurring TCRs were grouped using DBSCAN, and TCRdist sequence similarity was added for clustering within HLA-allele-positive subsets. Co-occurrence clustering excluded repertoires with fewer than 30,000 or more than 120,000 public chains, plus five with anomalous nucleotide sharing. TCRdb retrieved this table from immuneACCESS and kept in-frame rearrangements only. Not all clones are present; in checked studies, unresolved V genes account for under half, and no reason is known for the remainder. From that table come the V and J calls and clone size; the DNA was used to work out D and trimming. The sample table holds around 120,000 clones, of which roughly 80% were seen once. 25% to 35% of the sample is in the top ten clones.

The cohort comprised some 730 healthy bone marrow donors. Cohort members were all nominally healthy when sampled, although unrecorded immune exposures were likely present. The donor was CMV seropositive and was included in the group of 289 seropositive cohort members. A peripheral blood sample was provided by each donor, and peripheral blood mononuclear cells were used for TCR beta sequencing. Genomic DNA was extracted from the blood cell samples with the Qiagen DNeasy Blood Extraction Kit. The origin of this receptor is a man aged 60-69 years in good health and CMV-seropositive. Recombination joined TRBV4-1 with TRBJ1-1; D gene: possibly TRBD1, on 5 matching bases. Sequencing used PBMCs. The CDR3 protein sequence reads: CASSVPGLQNTEAFF. The DNA is as follows: TGCGCCAGCAGCGTACCGGGACTTCAGAACACTGAAGCTTTCTTT.